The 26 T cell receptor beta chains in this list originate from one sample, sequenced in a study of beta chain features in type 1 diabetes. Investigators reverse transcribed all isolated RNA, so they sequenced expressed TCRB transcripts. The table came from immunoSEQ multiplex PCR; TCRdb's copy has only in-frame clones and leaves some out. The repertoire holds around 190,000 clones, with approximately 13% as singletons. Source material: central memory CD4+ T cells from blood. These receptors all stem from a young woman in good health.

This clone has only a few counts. This CDR3 reads CASSEMRSAGQVKNIQYF. The CDR3 DNA reads as TGTGCCAGCAGTGAGATGAGGTCAGCCGGACAGGTCAAAAACATTCAGTACTTC. The V call is TRBV2, the J call TRBJ2-4, with 7 positions matching TRBD1. The V gene's germline CDR1 is SNHLY and CDR2 FYNNEI. There are 18 residues in the CDR3. The junction had 14 bases not matched to a gene; V was cut back by 3 bases and J by 3 bases.

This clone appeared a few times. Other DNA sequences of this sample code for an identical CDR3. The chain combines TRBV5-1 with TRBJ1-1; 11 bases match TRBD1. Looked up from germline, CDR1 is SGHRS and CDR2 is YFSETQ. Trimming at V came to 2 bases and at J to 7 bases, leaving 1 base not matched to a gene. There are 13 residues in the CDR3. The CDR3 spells CASSFGTGGEAFF. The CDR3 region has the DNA TGCGCCAGCAGCTTCGGGACAGGGGGTGAAGCTTTCTTT.

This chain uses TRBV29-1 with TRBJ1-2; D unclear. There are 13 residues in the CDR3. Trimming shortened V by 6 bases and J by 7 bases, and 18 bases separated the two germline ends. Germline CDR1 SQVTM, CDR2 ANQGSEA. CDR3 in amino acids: CSVNHAGTSGYTF. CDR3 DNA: TGCAGCGTGAACCACGCAGGTACCAGTGGCTACACCTTC.

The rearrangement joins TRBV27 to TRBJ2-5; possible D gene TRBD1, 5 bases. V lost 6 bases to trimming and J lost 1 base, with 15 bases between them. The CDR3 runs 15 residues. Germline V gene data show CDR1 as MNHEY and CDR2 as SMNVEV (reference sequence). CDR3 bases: TGTGCCAGCAGAAAGCCCAGGGCTTTCCAAGAGACCCAGTACTTC. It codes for CASRKPRAFQETQYF.

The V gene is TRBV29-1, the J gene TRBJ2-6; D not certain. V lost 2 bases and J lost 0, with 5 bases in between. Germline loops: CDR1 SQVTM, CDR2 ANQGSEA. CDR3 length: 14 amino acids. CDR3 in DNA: TGCAGCGTTGAACCCCTCTCTGGGGCCAACGTCCTGACTTTC. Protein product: CSVEPLSGANVLTF.

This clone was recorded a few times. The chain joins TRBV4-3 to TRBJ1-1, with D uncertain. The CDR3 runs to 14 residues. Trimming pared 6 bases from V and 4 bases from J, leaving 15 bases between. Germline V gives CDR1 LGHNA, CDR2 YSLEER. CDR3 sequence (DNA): TGCGCCAGCAGTCTTGACGGGAAGGGCACTGAAGCTTTCTTT. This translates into CASSLDGKGTEAFF.

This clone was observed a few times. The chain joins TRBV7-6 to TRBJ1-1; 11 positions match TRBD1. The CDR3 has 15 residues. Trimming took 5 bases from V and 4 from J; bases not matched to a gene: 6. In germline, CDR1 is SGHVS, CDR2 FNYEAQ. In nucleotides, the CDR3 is TGTGCCAGCAGCCCCGGGACAGGGGGTCCCACTGAAGCTTTCTTT. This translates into CASSPGTGGPTEAFF.

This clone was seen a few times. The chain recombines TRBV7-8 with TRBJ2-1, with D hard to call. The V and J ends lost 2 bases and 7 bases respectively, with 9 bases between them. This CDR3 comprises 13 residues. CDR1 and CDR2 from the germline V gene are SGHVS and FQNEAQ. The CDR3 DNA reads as TGTGCCAGCAGCTTAATGGCGCGGAATGAGCAGTTCTTC. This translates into CASSLMARNEQFF. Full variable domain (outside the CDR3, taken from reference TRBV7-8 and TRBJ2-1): GAGVSQSPRYKVAKRGQDVALRCDPISGHVSLFWYQQALGQGPEFLTYFQNEAQLDKSGLPSDRFFAERPEGSVSTLKIQRTQQEDSAVYLCASSLMARNEQFFGPGTRLTVL.

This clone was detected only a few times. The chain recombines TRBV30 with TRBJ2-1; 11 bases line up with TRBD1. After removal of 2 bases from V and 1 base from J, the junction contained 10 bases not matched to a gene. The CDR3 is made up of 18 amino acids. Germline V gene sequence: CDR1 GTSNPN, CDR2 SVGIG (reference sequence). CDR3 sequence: CAWSSGTGGRGSYNEQFF. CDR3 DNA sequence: TGTGCCTGGAGTAGCGGGACAGGGGGAAGAGGATCCTACAATGAGCAGTTCTTC.

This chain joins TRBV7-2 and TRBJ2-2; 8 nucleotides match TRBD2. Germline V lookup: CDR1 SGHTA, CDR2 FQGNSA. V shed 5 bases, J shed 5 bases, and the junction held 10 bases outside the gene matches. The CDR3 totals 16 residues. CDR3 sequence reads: CASSPQGSGSTGELFF. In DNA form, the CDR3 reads TGTGCCAGCAGCCCGCAGGGAAGCGGGAGTACCGGGGAGCTGTTTTTT.

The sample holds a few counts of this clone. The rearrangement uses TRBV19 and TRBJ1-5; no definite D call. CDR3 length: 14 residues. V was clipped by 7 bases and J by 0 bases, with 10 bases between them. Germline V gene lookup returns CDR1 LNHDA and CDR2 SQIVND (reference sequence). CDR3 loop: CASINSNSNQPQHF. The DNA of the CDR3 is TGTGCCAGTATTAACAGTAATAGCAATCAGCCCCAGCATTTT.

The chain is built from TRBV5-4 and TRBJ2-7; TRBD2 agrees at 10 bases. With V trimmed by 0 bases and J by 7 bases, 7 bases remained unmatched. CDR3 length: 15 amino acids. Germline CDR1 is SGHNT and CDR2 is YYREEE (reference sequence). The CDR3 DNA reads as TGTGCCAGCAGCTTGGAGCTAGCGGGAGTGGGAGAGCAGTACTTC. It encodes CASSLELAGVGEQYF.

The CDR3, as DNA: TGTGCCAGCAGTGAAGCGACAATCTATGGCTACACCTTC. The encoded protein is CASSEATIYGYTF. This rearrangement joins TRBV2 to TRBJ1-2; D unresolved. Trimming cost V 0 bases and J 4 bases, with 6 bases left between them. The CDR3 loop spans 13 amino acids. Germline CDR1 reads SNHLY; CDR2 reads FYNNEI.

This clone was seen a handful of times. This CDR3 is CATSRDQGRAYEQYF. CDR3 coding DNA: TGTGCCACCAGCAGAGATCAGGGGCGTGCCTACGAGCAGTACTTC. The J gene is TRBJ2-7, the V gene TRBV15; D possibly corresponds to TRBD1 (6 bases). Germline CDR1 LNHNV, CDR2 YYDKDF (reference sequence). Trimming took 0 bases from V and 2 from J, leaving 11 bases between them. This CDR3 region has 15 residues.

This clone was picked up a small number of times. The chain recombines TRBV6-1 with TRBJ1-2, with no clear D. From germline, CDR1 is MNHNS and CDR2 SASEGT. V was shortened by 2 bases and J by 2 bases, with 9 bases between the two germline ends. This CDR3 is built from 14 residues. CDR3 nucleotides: TGTGCCAGCAGTGAACAGGAGGTGAACTATGGCTACACCTTC. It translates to CASSEQEVNYGYTF.

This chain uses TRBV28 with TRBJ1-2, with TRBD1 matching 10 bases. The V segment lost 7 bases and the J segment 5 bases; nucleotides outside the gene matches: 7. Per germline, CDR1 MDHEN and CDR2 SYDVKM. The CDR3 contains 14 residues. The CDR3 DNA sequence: TGTGCCAGCAAACAAAGGACAGGGGGGTATGGCTACACCTTC. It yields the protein CASKQRTGGYGYTF.

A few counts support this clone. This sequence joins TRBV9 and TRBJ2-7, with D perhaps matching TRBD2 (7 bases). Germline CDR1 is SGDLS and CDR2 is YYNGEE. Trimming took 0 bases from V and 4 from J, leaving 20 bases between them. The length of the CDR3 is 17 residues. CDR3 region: CASSVEIGREGDYEQYF. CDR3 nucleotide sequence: TGTGCCAGCAGCGTAGAGATCGGCAGGGAGGGGGATTACGAGCAGTACTTC.

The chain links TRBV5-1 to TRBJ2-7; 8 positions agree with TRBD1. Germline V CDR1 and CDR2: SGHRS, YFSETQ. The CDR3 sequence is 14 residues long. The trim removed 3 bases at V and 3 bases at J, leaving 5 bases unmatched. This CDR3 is CASSSDGQGYEQYF. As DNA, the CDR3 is TGCGCCAGCAGCTCTGATGGACAGGGCTACGAGCAGTACTTC.

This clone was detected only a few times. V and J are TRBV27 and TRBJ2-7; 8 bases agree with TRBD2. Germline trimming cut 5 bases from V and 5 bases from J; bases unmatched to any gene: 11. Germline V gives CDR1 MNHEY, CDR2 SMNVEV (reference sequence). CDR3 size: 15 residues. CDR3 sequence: CASSRPGTSRHEQYF. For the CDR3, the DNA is TGTGCCAGCAGTAGACCCGGGACTAGTAGGCACGAGCAGTACTTC.

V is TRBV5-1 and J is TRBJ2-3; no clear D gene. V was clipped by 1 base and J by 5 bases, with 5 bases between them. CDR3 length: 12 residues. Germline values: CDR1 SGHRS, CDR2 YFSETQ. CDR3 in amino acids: CASSLIGDTQYF. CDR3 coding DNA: TGCGCCAGCAGCTTGATCGGAGATACGCAGTATTTT.

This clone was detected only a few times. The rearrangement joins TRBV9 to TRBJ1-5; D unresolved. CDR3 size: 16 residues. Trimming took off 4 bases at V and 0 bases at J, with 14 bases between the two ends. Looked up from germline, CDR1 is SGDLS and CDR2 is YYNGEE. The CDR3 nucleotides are TGTGCCAGCAGCCCGGGATCCCTAAATAGCAATCAGCCCCAGCATTTT. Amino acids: CASSPGSLNSNQPQHF.

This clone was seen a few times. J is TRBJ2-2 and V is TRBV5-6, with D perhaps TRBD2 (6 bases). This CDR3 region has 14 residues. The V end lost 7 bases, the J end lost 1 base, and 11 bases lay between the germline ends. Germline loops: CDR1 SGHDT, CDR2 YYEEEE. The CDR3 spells CASYRGGNTGELFF. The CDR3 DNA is TGTGCCAGCTATAGGGGAGGGAACACCGGGGAGCTGTTTTTT.

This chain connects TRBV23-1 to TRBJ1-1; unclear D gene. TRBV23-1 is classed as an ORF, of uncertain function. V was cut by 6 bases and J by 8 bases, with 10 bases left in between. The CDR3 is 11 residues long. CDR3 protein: CASRLTSEAFF. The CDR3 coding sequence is TGCGCCAGCAGACTAACTTCAGAAGCTTTCTTT.

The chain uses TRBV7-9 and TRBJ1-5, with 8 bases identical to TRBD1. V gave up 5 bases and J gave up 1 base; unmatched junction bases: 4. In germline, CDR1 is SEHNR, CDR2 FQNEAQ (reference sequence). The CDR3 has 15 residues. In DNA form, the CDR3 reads TGTGCCAGCAGCGCCGGACAGGGAAGCAATCAGCCCCAGCATTTT. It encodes CASSAGQGSNQPQHF.

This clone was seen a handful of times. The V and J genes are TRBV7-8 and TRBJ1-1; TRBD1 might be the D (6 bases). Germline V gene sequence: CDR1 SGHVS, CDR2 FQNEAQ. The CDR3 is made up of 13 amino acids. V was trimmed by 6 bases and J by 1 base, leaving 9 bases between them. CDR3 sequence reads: CASRLQGNTEAFF. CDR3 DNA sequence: TGTGCCAGCAGACTACAGGGGAACACTGAAGCTTTCTTT.

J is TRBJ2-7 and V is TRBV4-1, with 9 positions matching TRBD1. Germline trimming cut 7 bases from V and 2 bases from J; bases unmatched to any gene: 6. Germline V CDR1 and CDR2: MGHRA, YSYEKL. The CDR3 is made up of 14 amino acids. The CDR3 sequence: CASTYRTGAYEQYF. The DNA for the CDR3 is TGCGCCAGCACCTATAGGACAGGGGCCTACGAGCAGTACTTC.